Listed below are T cell receptor beta chains from one sample, sequenced in a study of shared clonotypes between healthy human individuals. Using immunoSEQ multiplex PCR, the repertoire was profiled, and TCRdb retains in-frame clones only, with some absent. The sample records around 1.4 million clones, just under 99% being singletons. Sequencing was carried out using naive CD4+ T cells sorted from blood. The receptors shown here come from a young man in good health. CDR3s include the opening cysteine and the closing phenylalanine or tryptophan. The order of the fields is CDR3 protein, V gene, J gene.

CDR3aa: CASSAQGNIQYF
v_gene: TRBV2
j_gene: TRBJ2-4

CDR3aa: CASSLGADREGTEAFF
v_gene: TRBV7-9
j_gene: TRBJ1-1

CDR3aa: CASTRTGSYEQYF
v_gene: TRBV11-2
j_gene: TRBJ2-7

CDR3aa: CASSLARTSDNEQFF
v_gene: TRBV5-1
j_gene: TRBJ2-1

CDR3aa: CAWTLRRNTDTQYF
v_gene: TRBV30
j_gene: TRBJ2-3

CDR3aa: CASSLRTENIQYF
v_gene: TRBV18
j_gene: TRBJ2-4

CDR3aa: CASSKGTGVGHEQFF
v_gene: TRBV5-1
j_gene: TRBJ2-1

CDR3aa: CASSGTTAYEQYF
v_gene: TRBV5-5
j_gene: TRBJ2-7

CDR3aa: CASSLGTSGPDNEQFF
v_gene: TRBV11-3
j_gene: TRBJ2-1

CDR3aa: CASSHEQVSYEQYF
v_gene: TRBV18
j_gene: TRBJ2-7

CDR3aa: CASSQGTGGNEQYF
v_gene: TRBV4-1
j_gene: TRBJ2-7

CDR3aa: CSVGRDGNQPQHF
v_gene: TRBV29-1
j_gene: TRBJ1-5

CDR3aa: CASSIRPGRLFF
v_gene: TRBV19
j_gene: TRBJ1-4

CDR3aa: CASSLAFRSESGYTF
v_gene: TRBV5-1
j_gene: TRBJ1-2

CDR3aa: CASSLGLFGYEQYF
v_gene: TRBV5-1
j_gene: TRBJ2-7

CDR3aa: CASSLGQVNSYEQYF
v_gene: TRBV5-3
j_gene: TRBJ2-7

CDR3aa: CASSSSADGRAAEQYF
v_gene: TRBV7-6
j_gene: TRBJ2-7

CDR3aa: CASSILQGWNEQFF
v_gene: TRBV7-6
j_gene: TRBJ2-1

CDR3aa: CAFGPGNTIYF
v_gene: TRBV2
j_gene: TRBJ1-3

CDR3aa: CASSLGLASSSYEQYF
v_gene: TRBV11-2
j_gene: TRBJ2-7

CDR3aa: CASSLPGRGVGTEAFF
v_gene: TRBV28
j_gene: TRBJ1-1

CDR3aa: CASSSTSGRTDTQYF
v_gene: TRBV11-2
j_gene: TRBJ2-3

CDR3aa: CASSRDSPDTQYF
v_gene: TRBV5-1
j_gene: TRBJ2-3

CDR3aa: CASSERGEQYF
v_gene: TRBV6-1
j_gene: TRBJ2-7

CDR3aa: CASSEVAGNTGELFF
v_gene: TRBV2
j_gene: TRBJ2-2

CDR3aa: CASSPTGGNEKLFF
v_gene: TRBV6-4
j_gene: TRBJ1-4

CDR3aa: CASSLVSSSYEQYF
v_gene: TRBV7-2
j_gene: TRBJ2-7

CDR3aa: CASSQYTGRTFRKLFF
v_gene: TRBV16
j_gene: TRBJ1-4

CDR3aa: CASSHGLAESSYEQYF
v_gene: TRBV5-1
j_gene: TRBJ2-7

CDR3aa: CASSLGDEQYF
v_gene: TRBV7-9
j_gene: TRBJ2-7

CDR3aa: CASSSWTMGGVSSYNEQFF
v_gene: TRBV28
j_gene: TRBJ2-1

CDR3aa: CASSPTGGGSEQFF
v_gene: TRBV18
j_gene: TRBJ2-1